This T cell receptor (beta chain) came from a study of T-cell memory formation after mild COVID-19 (dated by TCRdb to the early 2020s). Background on the whole study: TCR sequence clusters from the two donors were found to be largely donor specific. T-cell clones expanding and contracting after mild COVID-19 in two donors were tracked by longitudinal TCRalpha and TCRbeta repertoire sequencing. The cohort comprised two young, previously healthy adult volunteers, one female and one male.

The reads were generated on an Illumina NovaSeq 6000. Using 5'RACE with constant-segment primers, TCRalpha and TCRbeta cDNA libraries were constructed, with sample barcodes and unique molecular identifiers added in the process. RNA was extracted from every sample with Trizol reagent. Amplification of the libraries took two PCR steps, and the second step added a second sample barcode plus Illumina TruSeq adapters. Sequencing of the libraries was done on an Illumina NovaSeq, producing 2 x 150 bp paired-end reads. As for the authors' bioinformatics: Reads were demultiplexed and collapsed into UMI-guided consensus sequences with migec v1.2.7. Using mixcr v2.1.11, UMI consensuses were aligned to TRA and TRB V and J templates and then assembled into clonotypes. Expanded or contracted clonotypes were those called significant by both edgeR and NoisET, with noise models trained on biological replicates. edgeR calls used a false discovery rate-adjusted p below 0.01 and a log2 fold-change threshold of 1. As an exploratory analysis of dynamics, PCA with hierarchical clustering was applied to max-normalized trajectories of the 1000 most abundant clonotypes. The CD4 or CD8 phenotype of responding clones was assigned using the separately sequenced CD4+ and CD8+ repertoires. TCRdb reanalyzed the raw reads on its own, using fastp at Q25 for trimming and MiXCR for clone calling, and kept in-frame beta chains. Merged by CDR3 protein, the rows form single entries marked with the most common genes and DNA. It is TCRdb's table, rather than the study itself, that gives the V and J calls and clone size. The sample contains about 470,000 distinct CDR3 sequences, roughly 23% of them found a single time. The ten largest clones take up approximately 12% of the sample.

Ficoll-Paque density gradient centrifugation was used to isolate PBMCs. This clonotype was seen at least ten times. This clone's antigen is unknown. Base quality data are lacking; no much larger clone is found one base away. The CDR3 measures 14 amino acids from cysteine to phenylalanine. Kept here is only the CDR3 DNA, which spans 42 bases and is read in frame from base 1. CDR1 and CDR2 are read off the germline V gene as SGHRS and YFSETQ. Trimming takes 4 bases off V and 3 bases off J; junction bases not matched to a gene: 7. General conclusions and limits of the study: Contracting CD4+ clones were located mainly in the CM and EM memory subsets, whereas CD8+ clones were found to be enriched in EMRA. Only two mild cases were covered in the study, and larger cohorts including severe cases with pre-infection samples were considered necessary. The detection of some responding clones in pre-infection memory suggests that pre-existing cross-reactive memory T cells joined the SARS-CoV-2 response. SARS-CoV-2 specificity of the second-wave clones peaking on day 37 was not confirmed. From day 15 to 85, contracting clones showed balanced CD4/CD8 phenotypes, whereas a second wave of clones that expanded from day 15 to 37 leaned towards CD4+.

The sequence is built from TRBV5-1 and TRBJ2-7; 7 bases in the middle match TRBD1. The TCR originated in an adult woman who had mild COVID-19 (a few samples of this study predate the infection). The sample titles of this study are shuffled in the database, so cell type and time point are left out; the donor was told from shared clones. Sequencing used PBMCs or a T cell subset sorted from them (not recorded which). The DNA is TGCGCCAGCAGCCCCCGGGACAGCCACTACGAGCAGTACTTC. It specifies CASSPRDSHYEQYF.